The 29 T cell receptor beta chains presented below share a single source sample, sequenced in a study of T cells after yellow fever vaccination. MiXCR was run by TCRdb on the 5' RACE reads, yielding one entry per CDR3 protein. The table lists about 52,000 distinct CDR3 sequences, 6% to 8.5% of them singletons, with about 24% in the top ten. Sequences were derived from CD8+ T cells not binding an NS4B(214-222) dextramer, sorted from PBMCs, sampled about 49 days after the first yellow fever vaccination. All receptors derive from a man aged 18 to 30 who received the YFV17D yellow fever vaccine.

The gene calls are TRBV5-4 and TRBJ2-7; D call uncertain. Between the trimmed V and J ends, which lost 4 bases and 2 bases, there was a span of 10 bases. Germline assignment: CDR1 SGHNT and CDR2 YYREEE (reference sequence). The CDR3 length is 13 residues. The CDR3 region has the DNA TGTGCCAGCAGCCATGACAAGACCTACGAGCAGTACTTC. Amino acids: CASSHDKTYEQYF. The full variable domain, in which reference TRBV5-4 and TRBJ2-7 provide the parts outside the CDR3, is ETGVTQSPTHLIKTRGQQVTLRCSSQSGHNTVSWYQQALGQGPQFIFQYYREEENGRGNFPPRFSGLQFPNYSSELNVNALELDDSALYLCASSHDKTYEQYFGPGTRLTVT.

The rearrangement uses TRBV12-5 and TRBJ2-2, with D possibly matching TRBD2 (5 bases). This CDR3 has 16 amino acids. The germline CDR1 and CDR2 sequences are LGHNT and FRNRAP. V lost 7 bases and J 4 bases, leaving 19 bases between the germline ends. CDR3: CASAGGSSEVTGELFF. The CDR3 DNA follows: TGTGCTAGTGCTGGTGGGAGTAGCGAGGTCACCGGGGAGCTGTTTTTT. The full variable domain, in which reference TRBV12-5 and TRBJ2-2 provide the parts outside the CDR3, is DARVTQTPRHKVTEMGQEVTMRCQPILGHNTVFWYRQTMMQGLELLAYFRNRAPLDDSGMPKDRFSAEMPDATLATLKIQPSEPRDSAVYFCASAGGSSEVTGELFFGEGSRLTVL.

The sample holds many counts of this clonotype. The chain has TRBV9 and TRBJ2-2; D is ambiguous. This CDR3 has 12 amino acids. Trimming pared 1 base from V and 2 bases from J, leaving 0 bases between. Per germline, CDR1 SGDLS and CDR2 YYNGEE. The CDR3 protein is CASSVNTGELFF. The DNA of the CDR3 is TGTGCCAGCAGCGTAAACACCGGGGAGCTGTTTTTT.

V is TRBV27 and J is TRBJ2-7; D ambiguous. CDR1 is MNHEY, CDR2 SMNVEV, per germline (reference sequence). Trimming took 3 bases from V and 3 from J, leaving 12 bases between them. The CDR3 runs to 14 residues. CDR3 nucleotides: TGTGCCAGCAGTTTGACGGAGAGGCTCTACGAGCAGTACTTC. It translates to CASSLTERLYEQYF.

This clonotype was detected a few times. V is TRBV20-1 and J is TRBJ2-1; D is unresolved. This CDR3 region has 15 residues. Germline-derived CDR1 and CDR2 are DFQATT and SNEGSKA (reference sequence). V lost 3 bases, J lost 5 bases, and 17 bases lay in between. The CDR3 protein is CSARLGRSLNNEQFF. CDR3 sequence (DNA): TGCAGTGCTAGGCTTGGACGGTCACTGAACAATGAGCAGTTCTTC.

The chain recombines TRBV5-1 with TRBJ1-6; D unclear. Looked up from germline, CDR1 is SGHRS and CDR2 is YFSETQ. The CDR3 extends over 12 amino acids. V was pared by 4 bases and J by 7 bases, with 6 bases between. The DNA of the CDR3 is TGCGCCAGCAGCGAGCTGAATTCACCCCTCCACTTT. This gives the protein CASSELNSPLHF.

This clonotype was recorded many times. The DNA for the CDR3 is TGTGCCAGCAGCTCCCCGGGACAATGGAACACTGAAGCTTTCTTT. This translates into CASSSPGQWNTEAFF. The V gene is TRBV7-2, the J gene TRBJ1-1; maybe TRBD1 (6 bases). Germline V lookup: CDR1 SGHTA, CDR2 FQGNSA. V dropped 4 bases and J dropped 1 base, with 13 bases sitting between them. This CDR3 region has 15 residues.

This clonotype was found many times. The junction departs from the called germline gene at one end, perhaps through a read error. The gene calls are TRBV7-7 and TRBJ2-1; 11 positions match TRBD2. The CDR3 has 16 residues. Germline loops: CDR1 SSHAT, CDR2 FNYEAQ (reference sequence). In DNA form, the CDR3 reads TGTGCTAGCAGCCTACGTAGCGGGGGGGCCTACAATGAGCAGTTCTTC. As protein: CASSLRSGGAYNEQFF.

This clonotype was detected only a few times. The chain employs TRBV15 and TRBJ2-3, with 9 bases aligning to TRBD1. Germline V lookup: CDR1 LNHNV, CDR2 YYDKDF (reference sequence). The CDR3 totals 15 residues. The V gene end was trimmed by 6 bases and the J gene end by 5 bases; junction bases not matched to a gene: 9. In DNA form, the CDR3 reads TGTGCCACCAGTCGCGGGGACAGGGAGGTAGATACGCAGTATTTT. It translates to CATSRGDREVDTQYF.

This clonotype occurred a few times. This chain links TRBV7-9 with TRBJ1-2; no definite D call. The CDR3 contains 16 residues. Trimming left V 4 bases short and J 3 bases short, with 18 bases between. Germline CDR1 and CDR2: SEHNR and FQNEAQ (reference sequence). Here the CDR3 DNA reads TGTGCCAGCAGCTCGCTCGACGAGGGCTATCACTATGGCTACACCTTC. Residues: CASSSLDEGYHYGYTF.

Many counts were recorded for this clonotype. The genes are TRBV29-1 and TRBJ2-1, with TRBD2 matching over 7 bases. V was clipped by 2 bases and J by 9 bases; unmatched bases: 1. CDR3 length equals 11 residues. Germline V CDR1 and CDR2: SQVTM, ANQGSEA. CDR3: CSVEWEGEQFF. DNA for the CDR3: TGCAGCGTTGAATGGGAGGGTGAGCAGTTCTTC.

The rearrangement links TRBV4-1 to TRBJ1-1; TRBD1 matches 8 bases. V lost 3 bases to trimming and J lost 4 bases; unmatched junction nucleotides: 4. Germline V gene lookup returns CDR1 MGHRA and CDR2 YSYEKL. The length of the CDR3 is 14 residues. The CDR3 bases are TGCGCCAGCAGCCATACAGGGGGACGCACTGAAGCTTTCTTT. Translated: CASSHTGGRTEAFF.

This clonotype came up a few times. The CDR3 nucleotides read TGCGCCAGCAGCTTGGGCAGCCCGCGCACAGATACGCAGTATTTT. This encodes CASSLGSPRTDTQYF. The V call is TRBV5-1, the J call TRBJ2-3; D uncertain. Trimming took off 0 bases at V and 1 base at J, with 9 bases between the two ends. Germline CDR1 reads SGHRS; CDR2 reads YFSETQ. The CDR3 sequence is 15 residues long. The variable domain in full, with the rest retrieved from reference TRBV5-1 and TRBJ2-3, is KAGVTQTPRYLIKTRGQQVTLSCSPISGHRSVSWYQQTPGQGLQFLFEYFSETQRNKGNFPGRFSGRQFSNSRSEMNVSTLELGDSALYLCASSLGSPRTDTQYFGPGTRLTVL.

This clonotype appeared many times. The chain has TRBV7-2 and TRBJ2-7; 10 nucleotides line up with TRBD2. Germline loops: CDR1 SGHTA, CDR2 FQGNSA. The V and J ends lost 5 bases and 3 bases, in that order; junction bases with no gene match: 10. CDR3 length equals 16 residues. This CDR3 reads CASSQLAGQVNYEQYV. CDR3 sequence (DNA): TGTGCCAGCAGCCAACTAGCGGGACAGGTTAACTACGAGCAGTACGTC.

This clonotype was recorded at least ten times. V gene TRBV5-1 combines with J gene TRBJ2-4, with a possible D match to TRBD1 (5 bases). The CDR3 is made up of 15 amino acids. Germline CDR1 and CDR2: SGHRS and YFSETQ. Trimming cost V 0 bases and J 6 bases, with 13 bases left between them. CDR3 residues: CASSLAQDRGNIQYF. CDR3 sequence (DNA): TGCGCCAGCAGCTTGGCCCAAGACAGAGGAAACATTCAGTACTTC.

This clonotype was found many times. The V and J genes are TRBV6-1 and TRBJ2-1, with 8 bases aligning to TRBD1. There are 15 residues in the CDR3. V gave up 6 bases and J gave up 7 bases; unmatched junction bases: 11. CDR1 and CDR2 (germline): MNHNS, SASEGT. CDR3 sequence reads: CASSRAGGGRNEQFF. The CDR3 DNA sequence: TGTGCCAGCAGCCGAGCAGGGGGCGGTCGGAATGAGCAGTTCTTC.

This clonotype was picked up a small number of times. The V gene is TRBV4-1, the J gene TRBJ1-1; 10 bases are shared with TRBD1. J was trimmed by 4 bases and V by 3 bases; bases with no gene match: 5. The CDR3 is 15 residues long. Germline lookup yields CDR1 MGHRA and CDR2 YSYEKL. CDR3 sequence (DNA): TGCGCCAGCAGCCACGACAGGGGGCGATTCACTGAAGCTTTCTTT. This codes for CASSHDRGRFTEAFF.

The chain joins TRBV4-3 to TRBJ2-2; TRBD1 matches at 9 bases. The CDR3 has 20 amino acids. V lost 0 bases and J lost 1; bases outside the gene matches: 12. In germline, CDR1 is LGHNA, CDR2 YSLEER. The CDR3 loop is CASSQDTSSPDRGNTGELFF. In nucleotides, the CDR3 is TGCGCCAGCAGCCAAGATACTTCATCCCCGGACAGGGGGAACACCGGGGAGCTGTTTTTT.

The rearrangement joins TRBV19 to TRBJ2-7; D is undetermined. The CDR3 extends over 13 amino acids. Trimming cost V 4 bases and J 4 bases, with 11 bases left between them. The germline CDR1 and CDR2 sequences are LNHDA and SQIVND (reference sequence). CDR3 amino acids: CASSTLTDYEQYF. CDR3 sequence (DNA): TGTGCCAGTAGTACACTTACAGATTACGAGCAGTACTTC.

This clonotype was recorded many times. The chain carries TRBV10-3 and TRBJ2-7, with D maybe TRBD1 (5 bases). Per germline, CDR1 ENHRY and CDR2 SYGVKD. V gave up 5 bases and J gave up 0 bases, with 11 bases separating them. CDR3 length: 14 amino acids. CDR3 residues: CAISPDRLSYEQYF. CDR3 coding DNA: TGTGCCATCAGTCCTGACAGACTCTCCTACGAGCAGTACTTC.

The rearrangement links TRBV12-3 or TRBV12-4 to TRBJ2-5; either TRBD1 or TRBD2 may fit D (6 bases each). This CDR3 is 14 amino acids long. The V end was cut by 9 bases, the J end by 0 bases, with 14 bases between. CDR3 bases: TGTGCCAGTTTACCGGGGGCGTACCAAGAGACCCAGTACTTC. It specifies CASLPGAYQETQYF.

In its sample, this clonotype was seen many times. This chain joins TRBV7-2 and TRBJ2-1, with D tentatively TRBD1 or TRBD2 (5 bases each). V lost 6 bases to trimming and J lost 8 bases, with 20 bases between them. Germline assignment: CDR1 SGHTA and CDR2 FQGNSA. This CDR3 is built from 15 residues. The CDR3 here is CASRIPGREFDEQFF. Written as DNA, the CDR3 is TGTGCCAGCAGAATTCCGGGACGCGAGTTCGATGAGCAGTTCTTC. Full variable domain (missing parts from reference TRBV7-2 and TRBJ2-1): GAGVSQSPSNKVTEKGKDVELRCDPISGHTALYWYRQSLGQGLEFLIYFQGNSAPDKSGLPSDRFSAERTGGSVSTLTIQRTQQEDSAVYLCASRIPGREFDEQFFGPGTRLTVL.

This clonotype has at least ten counts. The chain employs TRBV5-1 and TRBJ2-6, with 9 bases matching TRBD1. The germline V gene has CDR1 SGHRS and CDR2 YFSETQ. The CDR3 has 17 amino acids. V dropped 2 bases and J dropped 3; count of bases not matched to a gene: 6. For the CDR3, the DNA is TGCGCCAGCAGCTTACGGGACAGGGAAAGTGGGGCCAACGTCCTGACTTTC. Protein product: CASSLRDRESGANVLTF.

This clonotype has a count of ten or more. The chain couples TRBV4-2 to TRBJ2-7; 12 positions agree with TRBD1. The CDR3 is 16 residues long. J gave up 6 bases and V 1 base, and 7 bases lay outside the gene matches. CDR1 is LGHNA and CDR2 is YNFKEQ in the germline V gene. CDR3 sequence reads: CASSQAFSGQGAEQYF. CDR3 nucleotides: TGTGCCAGCAGCCAAGCCTTTTCGGGACAGGGGGCCGAGCAGTACTTC.

This clonotype has a handful of counts. The CDR3 protein is CASSLESLRDEQYV. The CDR3 bases are TGTGCCAGCAGCTTAGAATCATTACGGGACGAGCAGTACGTC. The rearrangement uses TRBV7-9 and TRBJ2-7; D is undetermined. CDR3 length equals 14 residues. V was trimmed by 1 base and J by 5 bases, leaving 12 bases between them. CDR1 and CDR2 from the germline V gene are SEHNR and FQNEAQ (reference sequence).

At least ten counts were recorded for this clonotype. CDR3 bases: TGTGCCAGCAGTTACACCTCCGGCTACAGGGTAATCAGCGCGGCGGATACGCAGTATTTT. Its translation is CASSYTSGYRVISAADTQYF. This rearrangement joins TRBV6-2 or TRBV6-3 to TRBJ2-3, with D perhaps TRBD1 (6 bases). Germline V gives CDR1 MNHEY, CDR2 SVGEGT. V lost 2 bases, J lost 6 bases, and 30 bases lay in between. The CDR3 length is 20 residues.

V and J are TRBV13 and TRBJ2-5; D gene ambiguous. V lost 7 bases to trimming and J lost 0 bases, with 12 bases between them. Germline V gene data show CDR1 as PRHDT and CDR2 as FYEKMQ (reference sequence). CDR3 length equals 14 residues. CDR3 DNA: TGTGCCAGCACCGTTACCGGTTACCAAGAGACCCAGTACTTC. This gives the protein CASTVTGYQETQYF.

The genes are TRBV6-1 and TRBJ1-6; 7 nucleotides agree with TRBD1. V shed 8 bases, J shed 5 bases, and the junction held 9 bases outside the gene matches. Per germline, CDR1 MNHNS and CDR2 SASEGT. The CDR3 has 15 amino acids. CDR3 region: CASGVAGTDNSPLHF. The CDR3 DNA reads TGTGCCAGCGGTGTGGCCGGGACAGATAATTCACCCCTCCACTTT.

J is TRBJ1-5 and V is TRBV11-2; 10 bases align to TRBD1. There are 21 residues in the CDR3. Germline V gives CDR1 SGHAT, CDR2 FQNNGV. V lost 3 bases and J lost 0; bases outside the gene matches: 17. CDR3 sequence reads: CASSLESGQGQRAYSNQPQHF. DNA for the CDR3: TGTGCCAGCAGCTTGGAGTCGGGACAGGGGCAAAGGGCCTATAGCAATCAGCCCCAGCATTTT.